The 4 T cell receptor beta chains reported below all come from one sample, sequenced in a study of siplizumab effects on memory and regulatory T cells. The data were produced by immunoSEQ multiplex PCR, yet TCRdb's version contains in-frame clones alone and is incomplete. Counted here are more than 50,000 clones, approximately 93% occurring once; the ten biggest clones make up around two fifths. Sample: CD8+ T cells sorted from blood. The receptors were sampled from a human donor in good health.

This chain links TRBV27 with TRBJ1-4; 7 bases agree with TRBD1. The CDR3 totals 17 residues. Looked up from germline, CDR1 is MNHEY and CDR2 is SMNVEV (reference sequence). J lost 0 bases, V lost 5 bases, and 9 bases had no gene match. CDR3 protein: CASSPADRFATNEKLFF. The CDR3 DNA reads TGTGCCAGCAGTCCGGCGGACAGGTTTGCAACTAATGAAAAACTGTTTTTT.

This chain connects TRBV11-3 to TRBJ2-5; 11 nucleotides match TRBD1. The better agreement between TRBJ2-7 and the DNA end casts doubt on the J call. Germline V CDR1 and CDR2: SGHNT, YENEEA. The CDR3 consists of 14 residues. CDR3 in amino acids: CASSRTGGSYEQYF. The CDR3 DNA follows: TGTGCCAGCAGCAGGACAGGGGGCAGCTACGAGCAGTACTTC.

The rearrangement joins TRBV15 to TRBJ2-7; tentatively, D is TRBD2 (5 bases). V was shortened by 1 base and J by 5 bases, with 9 bases between the two germline ends. Germline V CDR1 and CDR2: LNHNV, YYDKDF (reference sequence). The CDR3 consists of 13 residues. Here the CDR3 reads CATSRAPGDEQYF. In nucleotides, the CDR3 is TGTGCCACCAGCAGAGCCCCCGGGGACGAGCAGTACTTC.

There are a few counts of this clone. The DNA for the CDR3 is TGTGCCAGCAAGGACAGGGGCGAATTTCAGCCCCAGCATTTT. Protein: CASKDRGEFQPQHF. The chain couples TRBV27 to TRBJ1-5, with TRBD1 identical over 9 bases. V trimming: 7 bases; J trimming: 6 bases; junction bases outside the gene matches: 7. The CDR3 has 14 amino acids. Germline loops: CDR1 MNHEY, CDR2 SMNVEV (reference sequence).